Each of the 28 T cell receptor beta chains below was sequenced from the same sample in a study of control samples from healthy donors and cancer patients. TCRdb keeps only in-frame clones here, not all; method: immunoSEQ multiplex PCR. The sample shows under 100,000 clones, around 90% of them seen only once. Sequenced: blood. These receptor sequences come from a woman in her seventies in good health.

The CDR3 sequence is CASSQSAVGVVDEGTQYF. The CDR3 nucleotides read TGTGCCAGCAGCCAAAGTGCCGTCGGTGTGGTGGACGAGGGAACGCAGTATTTT. The J gene is TRBJ2-3, the V gene TRBV3-1 (or the pseudogene TRBV3-2); the D gene is possibly TRBD2 (5 bases). V lost 2 bases and J lost 9, with 27 bases in between. CDR3 length: 18 amino acids. Germline values: CDR1 LGHDT, CDR2 YNNKEL (reference sequence).

This chain joins TRBV11-2 and TRBJ1-1; D may be TRBD1 (5 bases). This CDR3 has 15 residues. Looked up from germline, CDR1 is SGHAT and CDR2 is FQNNGV. V was clipped by 5 bases and J by 3 bases, with 16 bases between them. CDR3 amino acids: CASSQRTIRDTEAFF. CDR3 DNA: TGTGCCAGCAGCCAGAGGACGATCAGGGACACTGAAGCTTTCTTT.

This clone was detected only once. This chain links TRBV2 with TRBJ1-5; perhaps TRBD1 as D (5 bases). Trimming removed 6 bases at V and 4 bases at J, with 19 bases between. The CDR3 loop spans 16 amino acids. From germline, CDR1 is SNHLY and CDR2 FYNNEI. The CDR3: CASRNRDPGRNQPQHF. DNA of the CDR3: TGTGCCAGCAGGAACCGGGACCCCGGACGGAATCAGCCCCAGCATTTT.

The chain couples TRBV6-6 to TRBJ2-5; 11 bases fit TRBD2. V gave up 5 bases and J gave up 2 bases; unmatched junction bases: 10. Germline CDR1 is MNHNY and CDR2 is SVGAGI (reference sequence). This CDR3 has 17 residues. CDR3 protein: CASSQTLAGGSQETQYF. CDR3 in DNA: TGTGCCAGCAGTCAAACGCTAGCGGGGGGTTCACAAGAGACCCAGTACTTC.

Only one count was recorded for this clone. The chain combines TRBV14 with TRBJ2-3; D gene unclear. V was shortened by 4 bases and J by 2 bases, with 4 bases between the two germline ends. The CDR3 sequence is 12 residues long. Germline V CDR1 and CDR2: SGHDN, FVKESK. The CDR3 is CASSPTTDTQYF. The CDR3 DNA follows: TGTGCCAGCAGCCCGACCACAGATACGCAGTATTTT.

This chain joins TRBV30 and TRBJ1-2; a possible D gene is TRBD1 (6 bases). The germline gives CDR1 GTSNPN, CDR2 SVGIG (reference sequence). The CDR3 is made up of 16 amino acids. Trimming took 3 bases from V and 0 from J, leaving 17 bases between them. CDR3 nucleotides: TGTGCCTGGAGGGCCAGGACAGCGGGTGCTAACTATGGCTACACCTTC. This sequence encodes CAWRARTAGANYGYTF.

The table lists this clone with a few counts. This specimen includes other DNA sequences encoding the same CDR3. The chain combines TRBV5-6 with TRBJ1-6; D remains unclear. Germline loops: CDR1 SGHDT, CDR2 YYEEEE. V gave up 0 bases and J gave up 4 bases, with 5 bases separating them. The CDR3 spans 14 residues. CDR3 residues: CASSLAGYNSPLHF. CDR3 in DNA: TGTGCCAGCAGCTTGGCAGGTTATAATTCACCCCTCCACTTT.

The CDR3 bases are TGTGCCAGCAGCCCATTAAAAGGGCAGGGGGCCGGGCAGTATTTT. Encoded protein: CASSPLKGQGAGQYF. V gene TRBV13 combines with J gene TRBJ2-3; 8 positions agree with TRBD1. CDR1 is PRHDT and CDR2 is FYEKMQ in the germline V gene (reference sequence). This CDR3 has 15 residues. V gave up 5 bases and J gave up 11 bases; unmatched junction bases: 15.

The CDR3 DNA sequence: TGTGCCAGCTCACCTTTAGCGGTTTCGGACAATGAGCAGTTCTTC. This translates into CASSPLAVSDNEQFF. The chain is built from TRBV18 and TRBJ2-1; D perhaps matches TRBD2 (6 bases). The germline gives CDR1 KGHSH, CDR2 LQKENI. Trimming cost V 3 bases and J 5 bases, with 14 bases left between them. The CDR3 length is 15 residues.

This chain joins TRBV18 and TRBJ1-5; 7 nucleotides match TRBD1. CDR1 KGHSH and CDR2 LQKENI come from the germline V gene. This CDR3 comprises 16 residues. The trim removed 0 bases at V and 3 bases at J, leaving 5 bases unmatched. The CDR3 region has the DNA TGTGCCAGCTCACCACCCAACAGGGGAATCAATCAGCCCCAGCATTTT. This codes for CASSPPNRGINQPQHF.

The genes are TRBV24-1 and TRBJ1-2, with TRBD1 identical over 10 bases. Trimming at V came to 4 bases and at J to 4 bases, leaving 5 bases not matched to a gene. CDR1 is KGHDR and CDR2 is SFDVKD in the germline V gene. The CDR3 length is 15 residues. The CDR3 loop reads CATSDSRTGGYGYTF. DNA for the CDR3: TGTGCCACCAGTGACTCCCGGACAGGGGGCTATGGCTACACCTTC.

This clone is labeled as medium-sized. V usage is TRBV6-5 and J usage is TRBJ2-7; 7 bases align to TRBD1. With 6 bases clipped from V and 0 bases from J, the junction kept 8 bases outside the gene matches. CDR3 length: 15 residues. The germline V gene has CDR1 MNHEY and CDR2 SVGAGI. CDR3 amino acids: CASRKDRESSYEQYF. The CDR3 DNA follows: TGTGCCAGCAGAAAAGACAGGGAGAGCTCCTACGAGCAGTACTTC.

The chain uses TRBV5-1 and TRBJ2-2; D is uncertain. Germline assignment: CDR1 SGHRS and CDR2 YFSETQ. Trimming stripped 0 bases from V and 4 bases from J, with 13 bases between. CDR3 length equals 16 residues. The CDR3 reads CASSLAPGGPTGELFF. In DNA, the CDR3 is TGCGCCAGCAGCTTGGCCCCCGGCGGCCCCACCGGGGAGCTGTTTTTT.

The chain combines TRBV2 with TRBJ1-4, with D possibly being TRBD1 (5 bases). CDR3 length: 15 residues. Germline V CDR1 and CDR2: SNHLY, FYNNEI. Trimming removed 5 bases from V and 3 bases from J, with 13 bases in between. DNA for the CDR3: TGTGCCAGCAGTCCTCAGGGTATCGCTAATGAAAAACTGTTTTTT. This gives the protein CASSPQGIANEKLFF.

V gene TRBV5-1 combines with J gene TRBJ1-1; 10 bases line up with TRBD1. Trimming removed 0 bases from V and 0 bases from J; junction bases left unmatched: 2. Germline CDR1 SGHRS, CDR2 YFSETQ. This CDR3 is 16 amino acids long. This chain's CDR3 is CASSLDGQGVNTEAFF. Here the CDR3 DNA reads TGCGCCAGCAGCTTGGATGGACAGGGGGTGAACACTGAAGCTTTCTTT.

With regard to this clone: Sequence at one end of the junction differs from germline and may be a read error. The genes are TRBV11-3 and TRBJ1-1; D call uncertain. The CDR3 is 12 residues long. Per the germline V gene, CDR1 is SGHNT and CDR2 is YENEEA. The CDR3 reads CASSSGNSEAFF. The CDR3 coding sequence is TGTGCCAGCAGCTCCGGGAACAGTGAAGCTTTCTTT.

This clone was detected only a few times. The chain is built from TRBV5-3 and TRBJ1-5; 9 nucleotides match TRBD1. TRBV5-3 is an open reading frame, and its role is uncertain. The ends lost 0 bases at V and 6 bases at J; junction bases unmatched: 13. CDR3 length: 18 residues. Written as DNA, the CDR3 is TGTGCCAGAAGCTTGGCGGGACAGGGTGGTATGGGTGGTCAGCCCCAGCATTTT. Its protein is CARSLAGQGGMGGQPQHF.

J is TRBJ1-2 and V is TRBV5-1, with TRBD1 identical over 10 bases. This CDR3 region has 14 residues. Germline CDR1 reads SGHRS; CDR2 reads YFSETQ. With V trimmed by 3 bases and J by 6 bases, 5 bases remained unmatched. The chain's CDR3 is CASSSPGQGDGYTF. The CDR3, as DNA: TGCGCCAGCAGCTCCCCCGGACAGGGGGATGGCTACACCTTC.

The V call is TRBV12-3 or TRBV12-4, the J call TRBJ1-2; no firm D call. The CDR3 runs 13 residues. V lost 5 bases to trimming and J lost 4 bases, with 11 bases between them. The CDR3 DNA reads as TGTGCCAGCAGTCCCCCCCTCCGCTATGGCTACACCTTC. Translated, it gives CASSPPLRYGYTF.

This clone was counted once. The chain is built from TRBV5-4 and TRBJ2-7; 12 nucleotides line up with TRBD1. J was trimmed by 2 bases and V by 4 bases; bases with no gene match: 4. The CDR3 totals 15 residues. The germline CDR1 and CDR2 sequences are SGHNT and YYREEE (reference sequence). CDR3 bases: TGTGCCAGCAGCACAGGGACAGGGGGCCCCTACGAGCAGTACTTC. It codes for CASSTGTGGPYEQYF.

The J gene is TRBJ2-1, the V gene TRBV19; 15 nucleotides align to TRBD2. CDR1 is LNHDA, CDR2 SQIVND, per germline (reference sequence). This CDR3 has 19 amino acids. J was trimmed by 2 bases and V by 7 bases; bases with no gene match: 12. Written as DNA, the CDR3 is TGTGCCAGTAATAAAAGGACTAGCGGGAGGGTAGGCACCTACAATGAGCAGTTCTTC. This codes for CASNKRTSGRVGTYNEQFF.

This chain connects TRBV2 to TRBJ1-3; D not resolved. The V and J ends lost 2 bases and 3 bases respectively, with 8 bases between them. Germline-derived CDR1 and CDR2 are SNHLY and FYNNEI. The CDR3 loop spans 14 amino acids. CDR3 DNA sequence: TGTGCCAGCAGTGAAAGGGCAATTGGAAACACCATATATTTT. Protein: CASSERAIGNTIYF.

The chain carries TRBV6-5 and TRBJ1-3, with D perhaps matching TRBD1 (5 bases). The CDR3 is 15 amino acids. V was clipped by 0 bases and J by 2 bases, with 8 bases between them. In germline, CDR1 is MNHEY, CDR2 SVGAGI. The DNA of the CDR3 is TGTGCCAGCAGTTACTCGTCGGGGGCTGGAAACACCATATATTTT. Protein sequence: CASSYSSGAGNTIYF.

This sequence joins TRBV3-1 (or the pseudogene TRBV3-2) and TRBJ1-2; no clear D. The ends were cut back, 0 bases at V and 5 bases at J, with 1 base in the middle. The CDR3 has 11 amino acids. Germline-derived CDR1 and CDR2 are LGHDT and YNNKEL (reference sequence). The chain's CDR3 is CASSQEYGYTF. The CDR3 nucleotides read TGTGCCAGCAGCCAAGAGTATGGCTACACCTTC.

The rearrangement joins TRBV6-5 to TRBJ1-2, with a possible D match to TRBD1 (6 bases). The CDR3 has 14 amino acids. V dropped 0 bases and J dropped 6 bases, with 11 bases sitting between them. Looked up from germline, CDR1 is MNHEY and CDR2 is SVGAGI. The CDR3 sequence is CASSYSDRDNGYTF. The CDR3 DNA sequence: TGTGCCAGCAGTTACTCGGACAGAGACAATGGCTACACCTTC.

This chain joins TRBV24-1 and TRBJ1-5; the D is unclear. This CDR3 is built from 14 residues. The germline gives CDR1 KGHDR, CDR2 SFDVKD. V lost 3 bases to trimming and J lost 3 bases, with 8 bases between them. The CDR3: CATSDPGFNQPQHF. The CDR3 DNA follows: TGTGCCACCAGTGATCCGGGGTTCAATCAGCCCCAGCATTTT.

The chain carries TRBV9 and TRBJ2-7; unclear D gene. Trimming stripped 2 bases from V and 7 bases from J, with 16 bases between. The V gene's germline CDR1 is SGDLS and CDR2 YYNGEE. The CDR3 extends over 14 amino acids. Written as DNA, the CDR3 is TGTGCCAGCAGCGTTGGCCCTCTCTCGCAGGAGCAGTACTTC. Its translation: CASSVGPLSQEQYF.

This clone was recorded once. The CDR3 loop reads CASSSGTSGSYEQFF. CDR3 DNA: TGTGCCAGCAGCTCCGGGACTAGCGGGAGCTATGAGCAGTTCTTC. The chain uses TRBV6-5 and TRBJ2-1, with 14 bases aligning to TRBD2. There are 15 residues in the CDR3. In germline, CDR1 is MNHEY, CDR2 SVGAGI. V gave up 6 bases and J gave up 8 bases; unmatched junction bases: 6.